This note documents a single T cell receptor (beta chain) sequence. The data were obtained in a study of blood T cell repertoires in COVID-19. Study background: Sites in the United States, Italy and Spain provided acute and convalescent COVID-19 samples. Sample material is recorded as cDNA or gDNA derived from T cells, B-cell-depleted T cells, or PBMCs.

Authors' processing steps: Amplification from reference gene primers served as the basis for estimated nucleated cell counts. Repertoires were generated with immunoSEQ multiplex PCR, while TCRdb's copy carries only in-frame clones and drops some. That table is the source of V, J and clone size, and D and trimming were worked out from the DNA. This table holds around 620,000 clones, 80% to 90% found once. The V end was cut by 4 bases, the J end by 4 bases, with 24 bases between. The CDR3 length is 18 residues. Germline V lookup: CDR1 SGHNT, CDR2 YYREEE (reference sequence). This sequence originates from a woman under 30 with acute or convalescent COVID-19. The chain couples TRBV5-4 to TRBJ2-1, with a weak D call TRBD2 (7 bases). Sequences were obtained from peripheral blood. The CDR3 DNA reads as TGTGCCAGCAGCCCGGGACCTTATGGGGGCGGGGGTTACAATGAGCAGTTCTTC. It is translated as CASSPGPYGGGGYNEQFF. Complete variable domain (other parts from reference TRBV5-4 and TRBJ2-1): ETGVTQSPTHLIKTRGQQVTLRCSSQSGHNTVSWYQQALGQGPQFIFQYYREEENGRGNFPPRFSGLQFPNYSSELNVNALELDDSALYLCASSPGPYGGGGYNEQFFGPGTRLTVL.